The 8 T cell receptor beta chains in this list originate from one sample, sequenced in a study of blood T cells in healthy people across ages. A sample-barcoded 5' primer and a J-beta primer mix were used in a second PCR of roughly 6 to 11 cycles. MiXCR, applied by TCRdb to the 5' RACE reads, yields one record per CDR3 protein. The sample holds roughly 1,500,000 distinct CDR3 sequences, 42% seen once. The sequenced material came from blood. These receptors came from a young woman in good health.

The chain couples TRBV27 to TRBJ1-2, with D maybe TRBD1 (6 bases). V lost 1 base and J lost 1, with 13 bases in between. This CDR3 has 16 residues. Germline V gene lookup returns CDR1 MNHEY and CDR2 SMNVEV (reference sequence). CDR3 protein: CASSLYGGEGNYGYTF. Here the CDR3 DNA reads TGTGCCAGCAGTTTATACGGGGGCGAGGGTAACTATGGCTACACCTTC.

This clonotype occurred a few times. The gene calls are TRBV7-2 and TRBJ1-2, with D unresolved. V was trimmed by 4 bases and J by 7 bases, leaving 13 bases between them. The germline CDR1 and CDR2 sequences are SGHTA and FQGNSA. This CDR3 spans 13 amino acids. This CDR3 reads CASSSYLGIGYTF. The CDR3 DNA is TGTGCCAGCAGCTCTTATCTGGGAATTGGCTACACCTTC.

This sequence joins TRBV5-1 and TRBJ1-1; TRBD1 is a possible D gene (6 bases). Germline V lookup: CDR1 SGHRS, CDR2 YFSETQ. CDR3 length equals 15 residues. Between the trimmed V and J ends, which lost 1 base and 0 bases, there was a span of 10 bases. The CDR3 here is CASSLFRDMNTEAFF. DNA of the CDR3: TGCGCCAGCAGCTTGTTTCGGGACATGAACACTGAAGCTTTCTTT.

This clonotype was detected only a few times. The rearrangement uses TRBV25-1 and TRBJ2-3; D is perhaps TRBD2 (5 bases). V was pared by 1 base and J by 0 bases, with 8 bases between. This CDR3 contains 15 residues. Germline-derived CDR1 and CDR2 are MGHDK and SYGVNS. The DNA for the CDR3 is TGTGCCAGCAGTGAATGGGCTAGCAGCACAGATACGCAGTATTTT. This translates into CASSEWASSTDTQYF.

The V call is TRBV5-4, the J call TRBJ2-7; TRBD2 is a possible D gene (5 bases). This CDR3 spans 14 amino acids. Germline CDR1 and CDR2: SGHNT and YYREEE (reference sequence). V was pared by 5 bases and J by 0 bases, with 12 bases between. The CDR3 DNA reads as TGTGCCAGCAGTGAGAAGCGGAACTCCTACGAGCAGTACTTC. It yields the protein CASSEKRNSYEQYF. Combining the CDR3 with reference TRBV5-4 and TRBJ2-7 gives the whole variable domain ETGVTQSPTHLIKTRGQQVTLRCSSQSGHNTVSWYQQALGQGPQFIFQYYREEENGRGNFPPRFSGLQFPNYSSELNVNALELDDSALYLCASSEKRNSYEQYFGPGTRLTVT.

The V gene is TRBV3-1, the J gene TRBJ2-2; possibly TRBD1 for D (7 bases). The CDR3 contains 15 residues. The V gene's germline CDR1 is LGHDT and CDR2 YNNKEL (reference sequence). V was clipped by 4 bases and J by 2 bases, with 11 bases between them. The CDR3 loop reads CASSPRGVNTGELFF. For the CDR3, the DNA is TGTGCCAGCAGCCCCAGGGGGGTTAACACCGGGGAGCTGTTTTTT.

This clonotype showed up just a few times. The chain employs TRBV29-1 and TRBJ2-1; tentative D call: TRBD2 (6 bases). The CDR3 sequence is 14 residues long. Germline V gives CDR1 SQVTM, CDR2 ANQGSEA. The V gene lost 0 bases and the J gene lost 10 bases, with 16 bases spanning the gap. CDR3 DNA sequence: TGCAGCGTTGAAGACTCGGGCGGGACGGGGGAGCAGTTCTTC. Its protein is CSVEDSGGTGEQFF.

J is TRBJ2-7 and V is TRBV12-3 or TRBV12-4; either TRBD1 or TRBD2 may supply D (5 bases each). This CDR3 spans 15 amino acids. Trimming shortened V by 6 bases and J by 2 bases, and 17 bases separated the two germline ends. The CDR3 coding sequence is TGTGCCAGCAGCCACGCCGGGACCGACGCCTACGAGCAGTACTTC. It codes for CASSHAGTDAYEQYF.